Shown below are 11 T cell receptor beta chains from a single sample sequenced in a study. Tregs were sorted as CD4+CD25+CD127-/low cells. TCRdb itself ran the 5' RACE reads through MiXCR, one entry per CDR3 protein. The sample records about 42,000 distinct CDR3 sequences, around 20% being singletons. Sample: Tregs sorted from blood. These receptors all stem from a female donor with breast cancer.

This clonotype was observed a handful of times. V and J are TRBV12-3 or TRBV12-4 and TRBJ1-2; D is undetermined. There are 14 residues in the CDR3. With 3 bases removed from V and 8 bases from J, the gap between germline ends came to 16 bases. As DNA, the CDR3 is TGTGCCAGCAGTTTCGTCAACGAGAAGGGCGGCTACACCTTC. Translating gives CASSFVNEKGGYTF.

This clonotype was seen a single time. V usage is TRBV6-1 and J usage is TRBJ1-4; D unresolved. The CDR3 is made up of 16 amino acids. CDR1 and CDR2 from the germline V gene are MNHNS and SASEGT. V shed 8 bases and J shed 5 bases, with 21 bases lying between them. The CDR3 coding sequence is TGTGCCAGCGGAGGCCTTCTGGGGTACTCGAATGAAAAACTGTTTTTT. It yields the protein CASGGLLGYSNEKLFF.

This clonotype has ten or more counts. This sequence joins TRBV4-2 and TRBJ2-5, with D perhaps TRBD2 (5 bases). CDR1 is LGHNA and CDR2 is YNFKEQ in the germline V gene. The CDR3 has 13 amino acids. V gave up 1 base and J gave up 9 bases, with 12 bases separating them. CDR3 region: CASSQALFGAQYF. The DNA of the CDR3 is TGTGCCAGCAGCCAAGCCTTATTCGGGGCCCAGTACTTC.

In its sample, this clonotype was seen many times. This sequence joins TRBV7-2 and TRBJ2-5; 7 nucleotides agree with TRBD1. The CDR3 consists of 15 residues. J lost 4 bases, V lost 4 bases, and 9 bases had no gene match. Germline CDR1 reads SGHTA; CDR2 reads FQGNSA. The CDR3 reads CASSYETGFRETQYF. In nucleotides, the CDR3 is TGTGCCAGCAGCTATGAGACAGGGTTCCGAGAGACCCAGTACTTC. The full variable domain, in which reference TRBV7-2 and TRBJ2-5 provide the parts outside the CDR3, is GAGVSQSPSNKVTEKGKDVELRCDPISGHTALYWYRQSLGQGLEFLIYFQGNSAPDKSGLPSDRFSAERTGGSVSTLTIQRTQQEDSAVYLCASSYETGFRETQYFGPGTRLLVL.

The chain joins TRBV7-9 to TRBJ2-1; the match to TRBD1 covers 10 bases. There are 16 residues in the CDR3. Germline CDR1 is SEHNR and CDR2 is FQNEAQ (reference sequence). The trim removed 2 bases at V and 5 bases at J, leaving 6 bases unmatched. CDR3 sequence reads: CASSLTGQGIDNEQFF. As DNA, the CDR3 is TGTGCCAGCAGCTTAACGGGACAGGGGATCGACAATGAGCAGTTCTTC.

This clonotype was recorded a few times. The V call is TRBV5-1, the J call TRBJ2-1, with D perhaps matching TRBD2 (5 bases). CDR1 and CDR2 (germline): SGHRS, YFSETQ. The CDR3 consists of 13 residues. The V gene lost 0 bases and the J gene lost 8 bases, with 9 bases spanning the gap. This chain's CDR3 is CASSLGSSYEQFF. The CDR3 DNA reads TGCGCCAGCAGCTTGGGGTCTAGCTATGAGCAGTTCTTC.

Only a few counts were recorded for this clonotype. The chain has TRBV28 and TRBJ2-6, with no clear D. Trimming pared 1 base from V and 6 bases from J, leaving 7 bases between. Germline lookup yields CDR1 MDHEN and CDR2 SYDVKM. The length of the CDR3 is 14 residues. The CDR3 spells CASSLSGLANVLTF. The DNA of the CDR3 is TGTGCCAGCAGTTTATCAGGTTTGGCCAACGTCCTGACTTTC. The full variable domain, in which reference TRBV28 and TRBJ2-6 provide the parts outside the CDR3, is DVKVTQSSRYLVKRTGEKVFLECVQDMDHENMFWYRQDPGLGLRLIYFSYDVKMKEKGDIPEGYSVSREKKERFSLILESASTNQTSMYLCASSLSGLANVLTFGAGSRLTVL.

As for this clonotype: This may come from a read error, since a much larger clone is one base off. The chain carries TRBV20-1 and TRBJ2-5, with a tentative D call TRBD2 (5 bases). The V gene lost 0 bases and the J gene lost 7 bases, with 9 bases spanning the gap. The CDR3 contains 12 residues. Germline-derived CDR1 and CDR2 are DFQATT and SNEGSKA (reference sequence). The CDR3 region is CSAREEVRTQYF. For the CDR3, the DNA is TGCAGTGCTAGAGAGGAGGTGAGGACCCAGTACTTC.

A few counts support this clonotype. This chain connects TRBV30 to TRBJ1-5; TRBD1 matches 8 bases. The CDR3 contains 15 residues. Germline CDR1 reads GTSNPN; CDR2 reads SVGIG (reference sequence). The V and J ends lost 2 bases and 8 bases, in that order; junction bases with no gene match: 11. The CDR3 sequence is CAWSMIGQGLEPQHF. The CDR3, as DNA: TGTGCCTGGAGTATGATAGGACAGGGTTTGGAGCCCCAGCATTTT.

This clonotype was detected many times. The chain is built from TRBV5-1 and TRBJ2-1; TRBD1 or TRBD2 may be the D gene (5 bases each). V lost 0 bases to trimming and J lost 4 bases, with 11 bases between them. The CDR3 runs to 15 residues. Germline CDR1 and CDR2: SGHRS and YFSETQ. The CDR3 here is CASSLDGTRYNEQFF. DNA of the CDR3: TGCGCCAGCAGCTTGGATGGGACGAGATACAATGAGCAGTTCTTC.

The V and J genes are TRBV4-1 and TRBJ1-1; 8 bases match TRBD1. CDR3 length equals 16 residues. Germline V gene lookup returns CDR1 MGHRA and CDR2 YSYEKL. The junction had 9 bases not matched to a gene; V was cut back by 0 bases and J by 6 bases. DNA of the CDR3: TGCGCCAGCAGCCAAGAAGGCAGGGGGCAATTAGCTGAAGCTTTCTTT. Protein sequence: CASSQEGRGQLAEAFF.